A single sample gave rise to the 9 T cell receptor beta chains below, sequenced in a study of T cell responses to AZD1222 COVID-19 vaccine. The protocol was immunoSEQ multiplex PCR, while the TCRdb copy is restricted to in-frame clones and leaves out a portion. The sample records 180,000 or so clones, around 94% being singletons. The sequenced sample was peripheral blood, obtained on day 0 of AZD1222 vaccination. These TCRs come from an adult in good health.

The V and J genes are TRBV10-3 and TRBJ1-5, with TRBD1 as a possible D gene (6 bases). Germline V lookup: CDR1 ENHRY, CDR2 SYGVKD. This CDR3 is built from 13 residues. The ends were cut back, 8 bases at V and 3 bases at J, with 11 bases in the middle. CDR3 region: CAIGRGTNQPQHF. For the CDR3, the DNA is TGTGCCATCGGAAGGGGGACCAATCAGCCCCAGCATTTT.

This clone was seen just once. The chain links TRBV24-1 to TRBJ2-3; D gene uncertain. V was shortened by 2 bases and J by 9 bases, with 11 bases between the two germline ends. This CDR3 has 13 amino acids. The V gene's germline CDR1 is KGHDR and CDR2 SFDVKD. As DNA, the CDR3 is TGTGCCACCAGTGATTCTTCGGTACCCACGCAGTATTTT. Translated: CATSDSSVPTQYF.

The chain recombines TRBV7-2 with TRBJ2-7; D unclear. CDR1 SGHTA and CDR2 FQGNSA come from the germline V gene. The CDR3 loop spans 15 amino acids. The V gene lost 0 bases and the J gene lost 3 bases, with 12 bases spanning the gap. The CDR3 DNA follows: TGTGCCAGCAGCTTAGCGCCTGGATTCCTCTACGAGCAGTACTTC. The encoded protein is CASSLAPGFLYEQYF.

V and J are TRBV28 and TRBJ1-1; the D gene is possibly TRBD1 (5 bases). Germline V CDR1 and CDR2: MDHEN, SYDVKM. The CDR3 loop spans 16 amino acids. V was cut by 2 bases and J by 1 base, with 14 bases left in between. DNA of the CDR3: TGTGCCAGCAGTTTAGGGGCCAGAACGAGGAACACTGAAGCTTTCTTT. It codes for CASSLGARTRNTEAFF.

The V and J genes are TRBV5-1 and TRBJ1-1; D not certain. There are 14 residues in the CDR3. CDR1 and CDR2 from the germline V gene are SGHRS and YFSETQ. With 2 bases removed from V and 2 bases from J, the gap between germline ends came to 10 bases. The CDR3 DNA follows: TGCGCCAGCAGCTTAAGCGGGGTAAACACTGAAGCTTTCTTT. It encodes CASSLSGVNTEAFF.

The CDR3 reads CASSQDGGGPGADEAFF. In DNA form, the CDR3 reads TGCGCCAGCAGCCAAGATGGCGGGGGGCCTGGTGCGGATGAAGCTTTCTTT. The rearrangement uses TRBV4-1 and TRBJ1-1; a possible D gene is TRBD1 (6 bases). Germline loops: CDR1 MGHRA, CDR2 YSYEKL. This CDR3 spans 17 amino acids. The V and J ends lost 0 bases and 7 bases respectively, with 21 bases between them.

The chain combines TRBV19 with TRBJ2-1; 9 bases are a match to TRBD2. V lost 6 bases, J lost 10 bases, and 22 bases stayed unmatched. This CDR3 is 18 amino acids long. Germline V gene sequence: CDR1 LNHDA, CDR2 SQIVND (reference sequence). CDR3 nucleotide sequence: TGTGCCAGTAGCCGCGGGGCGGGAGGGCCCTGGGAGATCTGGGAGCAGTTCTTC. Translation gives CASSRGAGGPWEIWEQFF.

The chain recombines TRBV7-6 with TRBJ1-3; TRBD1 might be the D (6 bases). V lost 4 bases to trimming and J lost 7 bases, with 11 bases between them. The CDR3 runs 13 residues. Germline loops: CDR1 SGHVS, CDR2 FNYEAQ. The CDR3 DNA reads TGTGCCAGCAGCTCCTTGGGGGCGAACACCATATATTTT. It codes for CASSSLGANTIYF.

The rearrangement joins TRBV4-2 to TRBJ1-2; TRBD1 matches at 9 bases. Germline-derived CDR1 and CDR2 are LGHNA and YNFKEQ. The CDR3 is made up of 16 amino acids. V was pared by 1 base and J by 4 bases, with 7 bases of the junction left unmatched. The CDR3 region is CASSQAGDREGYGYTF. The CDR3 nucleotides are TGTGCCAGCAGCCAAGCCGGGGACAGGGAGGGCTATGGCTACACCTTC.